The clone carrying this TCR beta chain came up many times. As yet, its antigen is unknown. One end of the junction varies from germline; a read error may be responsible. The data were taken from a study of early T cells in non-severe SARS-CoV-2 infection. Study background: Chains were not paired, and sequencing was done on bulk RNA from unsorted whole blood. Study-wide results and caveats: Clonotype matching in VDJdb favored anti-spike CD8 responses and did not capture private and CD4 specificities.

Attachment of unique molecular identifiers to individual cDNA molecules was performed. TCRdb re-called the 5' RACE reads through MiXCR, storing one row per CDR3 protein. The table includes nearly 50,000 distinct CDR3 sequences, about 6.2% detected once. The CDR3 covers 12 residues. The specimen was whole blood, collected at baseline. The source of this sequence is an adult who was a healthcare worker with PCR-confirmed SARS-CoV-2 infection or an uninfected control (not recorded which). The chain joins TRBV12-3 or TRBV12-4 to TRBJ2-7; D unclear. CDR3 nucleotides: TGTGCCAGCAGCTTAGAGTCCTACGAGCAGTACTTC. Its protein product is CASSLESYEQYF.